This T cell receptor beta chain was found in a study of T cell responses to AZD1222 COVID-19 vaccine (dated by TCRdb to about 2021). In terms of the full investigation: AZD1222 recipients given second doses at about 4 weeks or at about 12 weeks were pooled, since spike-specific TCR depth and breadth were not found to differ between the two schedules. Trial participants were enrolled into age subgroups of 18-55, 56-69 and 70-plus years, which contained 148, 28 and 57 TCR-sequenced participants, respectively. A total of more than 230 trial participants underwent TCR sequencing, of whom around 210 had received two doses of AZD1222 and some 25 had received two doses of the MenACWY control vaccine. What the study reported, not specific to this receptor: Because no day 14 peak-response samples were available, the repertoires could be characterized only after the peak T cell response. The whole spike protein was spanned by vaccine-associated CD4 TCRs, and dominant responses were seen in regions 160-218 and 743-854. Most participants were white British and females outnumbered males, and the authors suggested that clonal diversity may have been underestimated. After two AZD1222 doses, both the breadth and the depth of spike-specific TCRs were significantly higher than at day 0 and than in MenACWY recipients. Conclusions about previously exposed vaccinees were limited because only six or seven AZD1222 recipients were SARS-CoV-2 seropositive at baseline. The 56-69-year group was small, and its depth increase did not reach significance, likely because of low power. Nearly half of unique spike-specific TCRs reportedly recognized epitopes outside regions mutated in the B.1.351 and B.1.1.7 variants.

This clone has a handful of counts. Which antigen it targets is not known. It has no much larger one-base neighbor in the sample; base qualities were not kept. CDR1 is given as SGHTA and CDR2 as FQGNSA, both from the germline V gene. At the junction V is shortened by 5 bases and J by 2 bases, with 15 bases in between. From the cysteine up to the phenylalanine, the CDR3 has a length of 15 residues. The CDR3 DNA has 45 bases and is translated from base 1. The CDR3 regions of human TCRbeta chains were subjected to immunosequencing. In the original analysis: TCRs in the repertoires were compared against a reference library of SARS-CoV-2-specific TCRs that had been generated with the MIRA antigen-specificity platform. Breadth was defined as the fraction of unique TCRs that were SARS-CoV-2-associated, and depth was defined as the fraction of total T cells that were SARS-CoV-2-associated. Using the MIRA data, every spike-specific TCR was mapped to the spike region that the TCR reacted to and assigned to either a CD4 or a CD8 class. Log10-transformed breadth and depth values were compared by one-way ANOVA with Sidak's multiple comparisons tests. TCRdb took over this immuneACCESS table, retaining in-frame rearrangements with V and J assigned. Such tables are incomplete; in checked studies, under half of the missing clones stem from an unresolved V gene, and the remainder is unexplained. The V and J calls and clone size were taken over from that table, and D and trimming were inferred from the DNA. Within this sample are some 100,000 clones, with about 83% of them counted one time only. The top ten clonotypes cover 15% to 20% of the sample.

Sample time point, as interpreted from the label and publication: baseline before first vaccination. Vaccinee samples came from UK trials COV001 and COV002, including a single-blind randomized controlled phase 2/3 trial of AZD1222 (ChAdOx1 nCoV-19) in healthy adults. Trial participant PBMC samples were collected at day 0 and day 28 after the second dose for TCRbeta chain sequencing. The chain employs TRBV7-2 and TRBJ1-2; TRBD1 is a weak D gene call, 5 bases matching. Sample: peripheral blood, taken on day 0 of AZD1222 vaccination. This receptor was taken from an adult in good health. The CDR3 protein is CASSLGGAHNYGYTF. The nucleotide sequence reads TGTGCCAGCAGCCTCGGAGGGGCGCACAACTATGGCTACACCTTC.